This T cell receptor beta chain was observed in a study of blood T cell repertoires in COVID-19. Study overall: T cells, B-cell-depleted T cells, or PBMCs supplied cDNA or gDNA.

Sequenced by immunoSEQ multiplex PCR; TCRdb stores in-frame clones only, minus some. The data show about 270,000 clones, just over 90% seen once. This CDR3 contains 17 residues. CDR1 and CDR2 (germline): LGHDT, YNNKEL (reference sequence). The V segment lost 1 base and the J segment 5 bases; nucleotides outside the gene matches: 10. The source is a woman between 40 and 50 years old with acute COVID-19. The sample consisted of PBMCs or T cells enriched from blood (not recorded which). This chain links TRBV3-1 (or the pseudogene TRBV3-2) with TRBJ2-3, with 9 bases aligning to TRBD2. CDR3 protein: CASSQVYGGGGGDTQYF. In nucleotides, the CDR3 is TGTGCCAGCAGCCAAGTGTATGGCGGGGGGGGTGGAGATACGCAGTATTTT.